The 17 T cell receptor beta chains in this list originate from one sample, sequenced in a study of cytomegalovirus exposure and HLA in healthy donors. Primers included in the PCR were 60 Vbeta and 13 Jbeta primers. TCRdb's table, derived via immunoSEQ multiplex PCR, lists solely in-frame clones and lacks some. The profile covers roughly 150,000 clones, with 70% to 80% appearing a single time and 2% taken by the ten largest. The sample consisted of PBMCs. The receptors were sampled from a man under 40 in good health and CMV-seronegative.

In its sample, this clone is medium-sized. The J gene is TRBJ1-1, the V gene TRBV4-1, with TRBD1 matching 9 bases. The ends lost 5 bases at V and 5 bases at J; junction bases unmatched: 6. Germline values: CDR1 MGHRA, CDR2 YSYEKL. The CDR3 totals 14 residues. CDR3: CASSSTGGDTEAFF. In nucleotides, the CDR3 is TGCGCCAGCAGCTCGACAGGGGGAGATACTGAAGCTTTCTTT.

The J gene is TRBJ2-1, the V gene TRBV5-1; D ambiguous. The CDR3 extends over 12 amino acids. V gave up 1 base and J gave up 6 bases, with 5 bases separating them. Germline V gene sequence: CDR1 SGHRS, CDR2 YFSETQ. The CDR3 reads CASSLPRNEQFF. The CDR3, as DNA: TGCGCCAGCAGCTTGCCCCGCAATGAGCAGTTCTTC.

This clone has a single count. The V call is TRBV9, the J call TRBJ1-3; D is possibly TRBD1 (6 bases). The CDR3 covers 16 residues. With 2 bases removed from V and 0 bases from J, the gap between germline ends came to 12 bases. Germline CDR1 is SGDLS and CDR2 is YYNGEE. The CDR3 DNA is TGTGCCAGCAGCGTGGACAGAGTTCCCTCTGGAAACACCATATATTTT. It is translated as CASSVDRVPSGNTIYF. The full variable domain, rest sourced from reference TRBV9 and TRBJ1-3, is DSGVTQTPKHLITATGQRVTLRCSPRSGDLSVYWYQQSLDQGLQFLIQYYNGEERAKGNILERFSAQQFPDLHSELNLSSLELGDSALYFCASSVDRVPSGNTIYFGEGSWLTVV.

The chain employs TRBV7-6 and TRBJ2-2, with TRBD2 matching 15 bases. The CDR3 is made up of 17 amino acids. J gave up 5 bases and V 6 bases, and 7 bases lay outside the gene matches. Germline CDR1 reads SGHVS; CDR2 reads FNYEAQ. CDR3 in amino acids: CASSLGLAGGLTGELFF. The CDR3 DNA is TGTGCCAGCAGTCTGGGACTAGCGGGAGGTCTAACCGGGGAGCTGTTTTTT.

This clone was observed a few times. The chain recombines TRBV5-1 with TRBJ2-5; 11 nucleotides match TRBD2. Germline lookup yields CDR1 SGHRS and CDR2 YFSETQ. The CDR3 spans 15 residues. Germline trimming cut 4 bases from V and 3 bases from J; bases unmatched to any gene: 5. DNA of the CDR3: TGCGCCAGCAGCATGGGGACTAGCGGAGAAGAGACCCAGTACTTC. As protein: CASSMGTSGEETQYF. Using reference TRBV5-1 and TRBJ2-5 for the parts outside the CDR3, the full variable domain is KAGVTQTPRYLIKTRGQQVTLSCSPISGHRSVSWYQQTPGQGLQFLFEYFSETQRNKGNFPGRFSGRQFSNSRSEMNVSTLELGDSALYLCASSMGTSGEETQYFGPGTRLLVL.

The V call is TRBV5-3, the J call TRBJ2-7, with 11 bases matching TRBD1. TRBV5-3 is an ORF, and what it does is uncertain. This CDR3 is built from 14 residues. V dropped 3 bases and J dropped 6; count of bases not matched to a gene: 5. CDR3 loop: CARSSGQGAPEQYF. The CDR3 region has the DNA TGTGCCAGAAGCTCTGGACAGGGGGCCCCCGAGCAGTACTTC.

The rearrangement uses TRBV4-1 and TRBJ1-2; D is undetermined. The CDR3 contains 15 residues. V was trimmed by 1 base and J by 5 bases, leaving 14 bases between them. Germline CDR1 MGHRA, CDR2 YSYEKL. The CDR3 protein is CASSQGYLTGYGYTF. CDR3 DNA: TGCGCCAGCAGCCAAGGGTATTTAACCGGGTATGGCTACACCTTC.

The rearrangement joins TRBV5-1 to TRBJ2-1; 8 bases align to TRBD2. J gave up 10 bases and V 0 bases, and 6 bases lay outside the gene matches. The CDR3 loop spans 14 amino acids. The germline V gene encodes CDR1 SGHRS and CDR2 YFSETQ. The DNA for the CDR3 is TGCGCCAGCAGCTTGGACCTAGCGGGTGGGGAGCAGTTCTTC. This encodes CASSLDLAGGEQFF.

This chain uses TRBV21-1 with TRBJ2-7; whether TRBD1, the table's D call, matches the DNA was not checked. TRBV21-1 is a pseudogene. The CDR3 has 13 amino acids. The CDR3 nucleotides read TGTGCCAGCAGCAAAGTACAGGACTACGAGCAGTACTTC. This translates into CASSKVQDYEQYF.

The chain has TRBV10-3 and TRBJ2-4, with D tentatively TRBD1 (8 bases). Germline V CDR1 and CDR2: ENHRY, SYGVKD. Trimming left V 6 bases short and J 5 bases short, with 20 bases between. The CDR3 has 16 amino acids. The CDR3: CAIRPGTGAGENIQYF. The CDR3 DNA sequence: TGTGCCATCAGACCCGGGACAGGTGCGGGGGAAAACATTCAGTACTTC.

The rearrangement links TRBV5-1 to TRBJ2-1; D is possibly TRBD1 (6 bases). V dropped 6 bases and J dropped 12 bases, with 19 bases sitting between them. CDR3 length: 13 amino acids. Germline V lookup: CDR1 SGHRS, CDR2 YFSETQ. The CDR3: CASTRDTLQGQFF. The CDR3 nucleotides are TGCGCCAGCACCCGGGACACATTACAGGGGCAGTTCTTC.

V is TRBV19 and J is TRBJ2-7, with D possibly matching TRBD2 (6 bases). Germline V gene sequence: CDR1 LNHDA, CDR2 SQIVND (reference sequence). The germline V and J ends were trimmed by 1 base and 3 bases, with 19 bases remaining between them. CDR3 length: 17 residues. The CDR3 coding sequence is TGTGCCAGTAGTATAGTCGGCAGACAAACCGGGGGCTACGAGCAGTACTTC. Translated: CASSIVGRQTGGYEQYF.

The V gene is TRBV7-2, the J gene TRBJ2-7; the match to TRBD2 covers 8 bases. CDR3 length: 14 residues. Per germline, CDR1 SGHTA and CDR2 FQGNSA. After removal of 1 base from V and 7 bases from J, the junction contained 6 bases not matched to a gene. CDR3 bases: TGTGCCAGCAGCTTAGAGCCTAGCGGGCAGGAGCAGTACTTC. Amino acids: CASSLEPSGQEQYF.

The chain links TRBV5-8 to TRBJ2-3; TRBD2 might be the D (6 bases). This CDR3 contains 16 residues. Between the trimmed V and J ends, which lost 2 bases and 0 bases, there was a span of 13 bases. From germline, CDR1 is SGHTS and CDR2 YDEGEE. This CDR3 reads CASSFWGRSSTDTQYF. Written as DNA, the CDR3 is TGTGCCAGCAGCTTCTGGGGGAGGTCTAGCACAGATACGCAGTATTTT.

The rearrangement joins TRBV7-3 to TRBJ1-2; the D gene is possibly TRBD1 (5 bases). CDR3 size: 14 residues. Germline values: CDR1 SGHTA, CDR2 FQGTGA. Trimming cost V 1 base and J 3 bases, with 9 bases left between them. CDR3 protein: CASSLSGADYGYTF. DNA of the CDR3: TGTGCCAGCAGCTTAAGCGGGGCTGACTATGGCTACACCTTC.

CDR3 sequence reads: CASSRKTSGRAGDTQYF. For the CDR3, the DNA is TGTGCCAGCAGCAGGAAGACTAGCGGGAGGGCCGGGGATACGCAGTATTTT. The V call is TRBV5-6, the J call TRBJ2-3; 14 bases align to TRBD2. The CDR3 is 17 amino acids. Germline loops: CDR1 SGHDT, CDR2 YYEEEE. The junction had 10 bases not matched to a gene; V was cut back by 4 bases and J by 6 bases.

The gene calls are TRBV27 and TRBJ2-3, with 13 bases identical to TRBD2. Germline V gene lookup returns CDR1 MNHEY and CDR2 SMNVEV (reference sequence). This CDR3 contains 19 residues. V lost 0 bases to trimming and J lost 1 base; unmatched junction nucleotides: 7. DNA of the CDR3: TGTGCCAGCAGTTTATCGCCCGGACTAGCGGGAGATCGCACAGATACGCAGTATTTT. Translating gives CASSLSPGLAGDRTDTQYF.